This T cell receptor (beta chain) was captured in a study of blood T cell repertoires in COVID-19. Study context: Italy, Spain and the United States were the sources of the convalescent and acute COVID-19 samples. Sample material is recorded as cDNA or gDNA derived from T cells, B-cell-depleted T cells, or PBMCs.

V was cut by 8 bases and J by 0 bases, with 10 bases left in between. The length of the CDR3 is 13 residues. Germline values: CDR1 SNHLY, CDR2 FYNNEI. In the study's own analysis: It was from reference gene primer amplification that nucleated cell counts were estimated. TCRdb keeps only in-frame clones here, not all; method: immunoSEQ multiplex PCR. V and J calls and clone size are copied from that table; D and trimming were computed from the DNA. The sample has under 85,000 clones; roughly 86% are singletons. The sequence was collected from a human donor in a cohort sampled during active COVID-19. V is TRBV2 and J is TRBJ1-1, with D hard to call. Sequencing was done on a sample of peripheral blood. The CDR3 DNA is TGTGCCAGCCGCTTCGAGGTGAACACTGAAGCTTTCTTT. Amino acids: CASRFEVNTEAFF.